The clone carrying this T cell receptor (beta chain) showed up just a few times. This record belongs to a study of blood T cell repertoires in COVID-19. This CDR3 is built from 14 residues. The V and J ends lost 6 bases and 7 bases, in that order; junction bases with no gene match: 10. Per germline, CDR1 LNHDA and CDR2 SQIVND (reference sequence). TCRdb keeps only in-frame clones here, not all; method: immunoSEQ multiplex PCR. The data show 80,000 to 100,000 clones, 90% seen once. The rearrangement uses TRBV19 and TRBJ1-2, with 8 bases lining up with TRBD1. Sequencing used peripheral blood. The receptor comes from a man aged 55 to 70 with acute or convalescent COVID-19. In nucleotides, the CDR3 is TGTGCCAGTAGACCCAGGGGGCTAGGCTTTGGCTACACCTTC. Translation: CASRPRGLGFGYTF.